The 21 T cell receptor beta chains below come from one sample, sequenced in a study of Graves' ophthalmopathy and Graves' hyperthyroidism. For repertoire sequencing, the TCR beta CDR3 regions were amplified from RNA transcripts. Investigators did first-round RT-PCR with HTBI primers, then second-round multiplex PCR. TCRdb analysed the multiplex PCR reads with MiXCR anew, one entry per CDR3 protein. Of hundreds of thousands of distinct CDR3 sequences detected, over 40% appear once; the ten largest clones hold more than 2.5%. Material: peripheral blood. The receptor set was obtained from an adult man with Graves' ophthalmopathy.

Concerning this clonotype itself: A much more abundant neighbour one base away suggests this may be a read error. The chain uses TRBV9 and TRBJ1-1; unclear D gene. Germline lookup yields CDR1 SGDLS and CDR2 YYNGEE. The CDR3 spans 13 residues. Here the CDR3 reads CANSVGKNTEAFF. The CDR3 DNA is TGTGCCAACAGCGTAGGCAAGAACACTGAAGCTTTCTTT.

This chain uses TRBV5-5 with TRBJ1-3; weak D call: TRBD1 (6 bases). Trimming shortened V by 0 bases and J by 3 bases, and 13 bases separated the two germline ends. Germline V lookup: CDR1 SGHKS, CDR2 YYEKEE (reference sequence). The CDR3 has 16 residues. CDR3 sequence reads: CASSLGAGAYGNTIYF. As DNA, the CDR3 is TGTGCCAGCAGCTTGGGTGCGGGGGCCTATGGAAACACCATATATTTT.

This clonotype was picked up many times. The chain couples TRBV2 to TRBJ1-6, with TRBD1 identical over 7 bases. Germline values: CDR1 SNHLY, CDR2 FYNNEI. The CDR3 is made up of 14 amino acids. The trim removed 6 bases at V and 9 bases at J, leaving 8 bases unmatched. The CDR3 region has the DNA TGTGCCAGCAGCGACAGGGAGGGAGGTTCACCCCTCCACTTT. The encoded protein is CASSDREGGSPLHF.

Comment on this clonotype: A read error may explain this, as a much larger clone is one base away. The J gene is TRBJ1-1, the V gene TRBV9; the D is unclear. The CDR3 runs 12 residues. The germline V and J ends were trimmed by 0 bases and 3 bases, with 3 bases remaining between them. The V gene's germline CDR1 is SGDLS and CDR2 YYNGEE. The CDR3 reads CASSVADTEAFF. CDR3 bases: TGTGCCAGCAGCGTAGCTGACACTGAAGCTTTCTTT.

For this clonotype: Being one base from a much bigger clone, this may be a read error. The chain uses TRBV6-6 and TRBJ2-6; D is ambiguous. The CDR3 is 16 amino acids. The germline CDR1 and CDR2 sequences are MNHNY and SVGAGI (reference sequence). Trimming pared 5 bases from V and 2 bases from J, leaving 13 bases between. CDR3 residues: CASSDIRIPGANVLTF. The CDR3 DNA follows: TGTGCCAGCAGTGATATAAGGATCCCTGGGGCCAACGTCCTGACTTTC.

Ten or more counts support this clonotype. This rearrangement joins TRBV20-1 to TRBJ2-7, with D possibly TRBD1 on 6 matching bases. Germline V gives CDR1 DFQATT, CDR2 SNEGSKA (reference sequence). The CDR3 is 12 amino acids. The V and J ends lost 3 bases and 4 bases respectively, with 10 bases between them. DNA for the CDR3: TGCAGTGCTAGGGACAGCCAATACGAGCAGTACTTC. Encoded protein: CSARDSQYEQYF.

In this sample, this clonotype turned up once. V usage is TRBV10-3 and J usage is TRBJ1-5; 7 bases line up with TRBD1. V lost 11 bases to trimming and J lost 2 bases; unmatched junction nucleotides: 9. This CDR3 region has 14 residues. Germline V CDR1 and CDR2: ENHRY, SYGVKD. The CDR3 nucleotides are TGTGCCGCTATTAGCACAGGGGGCAATCAGCCCCAGCATTTT. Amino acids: CAAISTGGNQPQHF.

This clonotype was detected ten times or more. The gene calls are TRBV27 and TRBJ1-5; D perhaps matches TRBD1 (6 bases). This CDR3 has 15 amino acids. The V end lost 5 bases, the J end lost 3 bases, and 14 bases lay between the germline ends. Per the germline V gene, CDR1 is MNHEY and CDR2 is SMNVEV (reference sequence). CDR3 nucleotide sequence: TGTGCCAGCAGTCCGGCGTGGACAGTCAATCAGCCCCAGCATTTT. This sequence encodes CASSPAWTVNQPQHF.

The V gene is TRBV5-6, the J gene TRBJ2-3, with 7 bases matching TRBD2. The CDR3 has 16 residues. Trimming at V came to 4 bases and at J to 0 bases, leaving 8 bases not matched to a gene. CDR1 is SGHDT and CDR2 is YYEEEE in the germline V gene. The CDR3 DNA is TGTGCCAGCAGCGGCCTACGCGGGGGTAGCACAGATACGCAGTATTTT. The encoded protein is CASSGLRGGSTDTQYF.

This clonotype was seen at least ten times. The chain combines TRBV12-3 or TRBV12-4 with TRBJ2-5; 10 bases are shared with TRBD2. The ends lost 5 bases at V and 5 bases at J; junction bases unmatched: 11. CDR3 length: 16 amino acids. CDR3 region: CASSLGLAGDEETQYF. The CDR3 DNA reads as TGTGCCAGCAGTCTCGGGCTAGCGGGAGATGAGGAGACCCAGTACTTC.

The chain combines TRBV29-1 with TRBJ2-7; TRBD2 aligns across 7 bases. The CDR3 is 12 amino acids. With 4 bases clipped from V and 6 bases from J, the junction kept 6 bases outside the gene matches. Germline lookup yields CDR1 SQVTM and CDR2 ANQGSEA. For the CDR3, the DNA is TGCAGCGTTGGGGCGGGAGTTGGCGAGCAGTACTTC. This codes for CSVGAGVGEQYF.

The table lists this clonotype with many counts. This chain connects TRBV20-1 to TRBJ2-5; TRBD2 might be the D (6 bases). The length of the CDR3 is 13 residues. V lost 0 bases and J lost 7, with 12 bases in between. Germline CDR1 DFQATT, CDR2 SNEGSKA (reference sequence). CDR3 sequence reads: CSARESGWGTQYF. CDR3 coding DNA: TGCAGTGCTAGAGAGAGCGGGTGGGGGACCCAGTACTTC.

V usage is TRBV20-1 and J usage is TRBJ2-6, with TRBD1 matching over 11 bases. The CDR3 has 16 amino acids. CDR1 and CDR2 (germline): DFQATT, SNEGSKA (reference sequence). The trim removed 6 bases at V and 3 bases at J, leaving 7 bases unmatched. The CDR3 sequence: CSAQTGTGGGANVLTF. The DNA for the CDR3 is TGCAGTGCCCAAACCGGGACAGGGGGTGGGGCCAACGTCCTGACTTTC.

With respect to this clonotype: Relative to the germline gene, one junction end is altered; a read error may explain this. The CDR3 is CASSLRTGGNTEASF. The CDR3 DNA reads as TGTGCCAGCAGCCTTCGGACAGGGGGGAACACTGAAGCTTCCTTT. The chain joins TRBV7-2 to TRBJ1-1, with 10 bases matching TRBD1. From germline, CDR1 is SGHTA and CDR2 FQGNSA. This CDR3 has 15 amino acids.

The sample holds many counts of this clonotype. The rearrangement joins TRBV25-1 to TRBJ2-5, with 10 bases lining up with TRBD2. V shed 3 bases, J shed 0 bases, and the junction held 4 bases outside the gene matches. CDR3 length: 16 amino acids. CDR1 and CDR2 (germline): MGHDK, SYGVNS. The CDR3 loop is CASSDLGLADQETQYF. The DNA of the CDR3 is TGTGCCAGCAGTGATTTAGGACTAGCGGACCAAGAGACCCAGTACTTC.

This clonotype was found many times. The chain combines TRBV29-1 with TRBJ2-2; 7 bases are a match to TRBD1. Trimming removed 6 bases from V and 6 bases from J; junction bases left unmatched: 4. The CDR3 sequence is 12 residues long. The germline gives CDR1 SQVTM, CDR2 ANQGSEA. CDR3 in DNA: TGCAGCGTAACTGGACAGGCCGGGGAGCTGTTTTTT. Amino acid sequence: CSVTGQAGELFF.

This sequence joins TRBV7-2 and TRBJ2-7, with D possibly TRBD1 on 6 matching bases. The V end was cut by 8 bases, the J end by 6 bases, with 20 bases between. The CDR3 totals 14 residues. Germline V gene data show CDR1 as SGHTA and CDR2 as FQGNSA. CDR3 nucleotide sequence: TGTGCCAGCTTAGAGACAGGAGTACCTGTCGAGCAGTACTTC. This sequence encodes CASLETGVPVEQYF.

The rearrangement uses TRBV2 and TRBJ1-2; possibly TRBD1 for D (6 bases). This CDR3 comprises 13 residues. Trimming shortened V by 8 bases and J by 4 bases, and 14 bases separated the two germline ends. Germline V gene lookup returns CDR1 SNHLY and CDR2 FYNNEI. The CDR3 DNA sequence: TGTGCCAGCTCCGACAGGTACCGCTATGGCTACACCTTC. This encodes CASSDRYRYGYTF.

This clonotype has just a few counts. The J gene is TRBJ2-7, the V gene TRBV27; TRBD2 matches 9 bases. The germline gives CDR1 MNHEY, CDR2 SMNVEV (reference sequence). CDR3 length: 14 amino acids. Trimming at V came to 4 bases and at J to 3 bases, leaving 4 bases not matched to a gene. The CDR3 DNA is TGTGCCAGCAGTTCTAGCGGGACTAACTACGAGCAGTACTTC. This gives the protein CASSSSGTNYEQYF.

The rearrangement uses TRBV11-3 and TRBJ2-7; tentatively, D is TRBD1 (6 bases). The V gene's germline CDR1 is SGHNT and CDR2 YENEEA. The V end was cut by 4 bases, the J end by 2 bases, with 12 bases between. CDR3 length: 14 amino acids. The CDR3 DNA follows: TGTGCCAGCAGCTCAAGGGGGTGGCCCTACGAGCAGTACTTC. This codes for CASSSRGWPYEQYF.

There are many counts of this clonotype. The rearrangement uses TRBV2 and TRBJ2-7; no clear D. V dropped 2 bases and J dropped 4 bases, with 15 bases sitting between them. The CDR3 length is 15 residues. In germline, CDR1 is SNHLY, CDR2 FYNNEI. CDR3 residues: CASSEFGKYWYEQYF. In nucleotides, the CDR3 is TGTGCCAGCAGTGAATTTGGCAAGTATTGGTACGAGCAGTACTTC.